These 31 T cell receptor beta chains share one sample of origin, sequenced in a study of blood T cell repertoires in COVID-19. The assay was immunoSEQ multiplex PCR, and TCRdb's table has in-frame clones only and misses some. The sample records about 140,000 clones, 87% being singletons. The sequenced sample consisted of peripheral blood. The receptor set was obtained from a human donor in a cohort sampled during active COVID-19.

This chain connects TRBV28 to TRBJ2-7; possible D gene TRBD2, 6 bases. Germline values: CDR1 MDHEN, CDR2 SYDVKM. Trimming stripped 8 bases from V and 2 bases from J, with 16 bases between. This CDR3 is 14 amino acids long. Here the CDR3 DNA reads TGTGCCAGCGCGGGGTGGCCCCTCACCTACGAGCAGTACTTC. This gives the protein CASAGWPLTYEQYF.

This clone was seen only a few times. V and J are TRBV24-1 and TRBJ2-3, with D maybe TRBD2 (5 bases). Germline lookup yields CDR1 KGHDR and CDR2 SFDVKD. The CDR3 loop spans 12 amino acids. V gave up 4 bases and J gave up 5 bases, with 6 bases separating them. CDR3 nucleotide sequence: TGTGCCACCAGTGAACTAGGAGATACGCAGTATTTT. Protein product: CATSELGDTQYF.

This chain joins TRBV7-8 and TRBJ2-1; 8 nucleotides line up with TRBD2. Germline assignment: CDR1 SGHVS and CDR2 FQNEAQ. This CDR3 contains 15 residues. With V trimmed by 3 bases and J by 0 bases, 1 base remained unmatched. The CDR3 spells CASSFGGASYNEQFF. In nucleotides, the CDR3 is TGTGCCAGCAGCTTCGGGGGGGCCTCCTACAATGAGCAGTTCTTC.

This chain connects TRBV7-2 to TRBJ2-3; TRBD2 agrees at 13 bases. The germline V gene has CDR1 SGHTA and CDR2 FQGNSA. V lost 0 bases to trimming and J lost 3 bases; unmatched junction nucleotides: 6. The CDR3 is 18 amino acids. CDR3 nucleotide sequence: TGTGCCAGCAGCTTAGCCCCGGGACTAGCGGGGACAACAGATACGCAGTATTTT. Translated: CASSLAPGLAGTTDTQYF.

Note on this clone: One end of the junction fails to match germline, which may point to a read error. This chain joins TRBV18 and TRBJ1-3; D unclear. This CDR3 spans 13 amino acids. CDR1 is KGHSH, CDR2 LQKENI, per germline. This chain's CDR3 is CASANQTGNTIYF. As DNA, the CDR3 is TGTGCCAGCGCGAACCAGACTGGCAACACCATATATTTT.

The chain employs TRBV11-3 and TRBJ2-1, with 14 bases aligning to TRBD2. CDR3 size: 15 residues. Germline V gives CDR1 SGHNT, CDR2 YENEEA. V was clipped by 2 bases and J by 9 bases; unmatched bases: 3. DNA of the CDR3: TGTGCCAGCAGCTTAACTGGACTAGCGGGAGGTGAGCAGTTCTTC. Amino acids: CASSLTGLAGGEQFF.

J is TRBJ1-1 and V is TRBV11-2; tentatively, D is TRBD1 (5 bases). Looked up from germline, CDR1 is SGHAT and CDR2 is FQNNGV. The V end was cut by 3 bases, the J end by 0 bases, with 8 bases between. The CDR3 loop spans 14 amino acids. CDR3: CASSFRQLNTEAFF. In nucleotides, the CDR3 is TGTGCCAGCAGCTTCAGACAGTTGAACACTGAAGCTTTCTTT.

The chain carries TRBV5-1 and TRBJ2-1; 11 bases are shared with TRBD2. Germline V gene lookup returns CDR1 SGHRS and CDR2 YFSETQ. CDR3 length: 17 residues. After removal of 0 bases from V and 4 bases from J, the junction contained 6 bases not matched to a gene. The CDR3 coding sequence is TGCGCCAGCAGCTTGGTAGCGGGGGGGATCCCTTACAATGAGCAGTTCTTC. Protein product: CASSLVAGGIPYNEQFF. The variable domain in full, with the rest retrieved from reference TRBV5-1 and TRBJ2-1, is KAGVTQTPRYLIKTRGQQVTLSCSPISGHRSVSWYQQTPGQGLQFLFEYFSETQRNKGNFPGRFSGRQFSNSRSEMNVSTLELGDSALYLCASSLVAGGIPYNEQFFGPGTRLTVL.

The chain combines TRBV2 with TRBJ1-4; TRBD1 agrees at 8 bases. In germline, CDR1 is SNHLY, CDR2 FYNNEI. Trimming removed 7 bases from V and 0 bases from J; junction bases left unmatched: 4. The CDR3 contains 15 residues. The CDR3 DNA is TGTGCCAGCACCGAGACAGGGGCAACTAATGAAAAACTGTTTTTT. Translating gives CASTETGATNEKLFF.

This chain connects TRBV27 to TRBJ1-1, with 10 bases aligning to TRBD1. The ends lost 1 base at V and 4 bases at J; junction bases unmatched: 3. The CDR3 totals 15 residues. Germline-derived CDR1 and CDR2 are MNHEY and SMNVEV (reference sequence). As DNA, the CDR3 is TGTGCCAGCAGTTTATGGGGGGACAGGGGCACTGAAGCTTTCTTT. Protein: CASSLWGDRGTEAFF.

Worth noting for this clone: Other nucleotide sequences in the sample specify the same CDR3. This rearrangement joins TRBV27 to TRBJ1-2; D remains unclear. Looked up from germline, CDR1 is MNHEY and CDR2 is SMNVEV (reference sequence). The CDR3 is made up of 13 amino acids. V lost 2 bases, J lost 1 base, and 5 bases lay in between. The CDR3 DNA sequence: TGTGCCAGCAGTTTACGGGGTAACTATGGCTACACCTTC. Encoded protein: CASSLRGNYGYTF.

This clone was observed a handful of times. This sequence joins TRBV28 and TRBJ1-2; tentative D call: TRBD1 (5 bases). Germline loops: CDR1 MDHEN, CDR2 SYDVKM. Deletions cut 5 bases from V and 4 bases from J, with 20 bases between. This CDR3 spans 16 amino acids. This CDR3 reads CASSPTTVFPVYGYTF. CDR3 nucleotide sequence: TGTGCCAGCAGTCCGACGACAGTTTTCCCCGTCTATGGCTACACCTTC.

The chain has TRBV9 and TRBJ2-5; 8 bases map to TRBD2. This CDR3 comprises 16 residues. The J segment lost 4 bases and the V segment lost 2 bases, leaving 10 bases of the junction unmatched. Germline CDR1 is SGDLS and CDR2 is YYNGEE. The CDR3 bases are TGTGCCAGCAGCGTCCTAAGCGGGGGAGATGGAGAGACCCAGTACTTC. Its protein product is CASSVLSGGDGETQYF.

This chain joins TRBV2 and TRBJ2-5; D not resolved. The CDR3 sequence is 12 residues long. In germline, CDR1 is SNHLY, CDR2 FYNNEI. Trimming stripped 5 bases from V and 4 bases from J, with 8 bases between. The CDR3 reads CASSPLPETQYF. CDR3 sequence (DNA): TGTGCCAGCAGTCCTCTCCCAGAGACCCAGTACTTC.

This clone was detected only once. This sequence joins TRBV5-4 and TRBJ1-4; 8 nucleotides agree with TRBD1. CDR1 is SGHNT, CDR2 YYREEE, per germline (reference sequence). Trimming took 0 bases from V and 10 from J; bases not matched to a gene: 14. This CDR3 contains 17 residues. CDR3 bases: TGTGCCAGCAGCTTGGGATTCGGGGGACAGGAAAGAGGAAAACTGTTTTTT. Translating it yields CASSLGFGGQERGKLFF.

This chain connects TRBV29-1 to TRBJ2-3; TRBD1 might be the D (6 bases). V lost 5 bases and J lost 2, with 17 bases in between. From germline, CDR1 is SQVTM and CDR2 ANQGSEA. This CDR3 is built from 15 residues. CDR3 DNA: TGCAGCGTTCTTCCCGGGACACTCTACACAGATACGCAGTATTTT. Amino acids: CSVLPGTLYTDTQYF.

The chain uses TRBV2 and TRBJ1-6, with D hard to call. The CDR3 runs 15 residues. With 6 bases removed from V and 8 bases from J, the gap between germline ends came to 17 bases. Germline CDR1 and CDR2: SNHLY and FYNNEI. As DNA, the CDR3 is TGTGCCAGCAGGCCGAGCCGGGGAGAGGATTCACCCCTCCACTTT. Its protein is CASRPSRGEDSPLHF. Full variable domain (rest looked up from reference TRBV2 and TRBJ1-6): EPEVTQTPSHQVTQMGQEVILRCVPISNHLYFYWYRQILGQKVEFLVSFYNNEISEKSEIFDDQFSVERPDGSNFTLKIRSTKLEDSAMYFCASRPSRGEDSPLHFGNGTRLTVT.

This chain links TRBV30 with TRBJ2-7; TRBD1 might be the D (5 bases). Germline loops: CDR1 GTSNPN, CDR2 SVGIG (reference sequence). This CDR3 is built from 18 residues. V was shortened by 0 bases and J by 0 bases, with 21 bases between the two germline ends. The CDR3, as DNA: TGTGCCTGGAGTGTACCCGGGCAGGGCCCCTTGAGCTCCTACGAGCAGTACTTC. Protein: CAWSVPGQGPLSSYEQYF.

This clone was counted ten times or more. The chain uses TRBV24-1 and TRBJ2-7, with TRBD2 identical over 9 bases. The CDR3 runs to 16 residues. Trimming cost V 4 bases and J 2 bases; bases outside gene matches: 8. Germline V gene data show CDR1 as KGHDR and CDR2 as SFDVKD. CDR3 protein: CATSDGAGGPPYEQYF. CDR3 nucleotide sequence: TGTGCCACCAGTGACGGCGCGGGGGGGCCCCCCTACGAGCAGTACTTC.

The chain links TRBV7-6 to TRBJ1-1; D gene ambiguous. Germline assignment: CDR1 SGHVS and CDR2 FNYEAQ. V was shortened by 0 bases and J by 4 bases, with 18 bases between the two germline ends. The CDR3 length is 17 residues. The DNA of the CDR3 is TGTGCCAGCAGCTTAGCGGTGGGAGCGGGGTGGGGCACTGAAGCTTTCTTT. Amino acid sequence: CASSLAVGAGWGTEAFF.

This clone was seen only once. V usage is TRBV20-1 and J usage is TRBJ1-1; 8 bases align to TRBD1. The germline V gene encodes CDR1 DFQATT and CDR2 SNEGSKA (reference sequence). Unmatched junction bases numbered 15, after V lost 3 bases and J lost 3 bases. The CDR3 spans 17 residues. The DNA of the CDR3 is TGCAGTGCTAGTAGGGTCCTCGGGCAGGGGGCTGACACTGAAGCTTTCTTT. Translated: CSASRVLGQGADTEAFF.

This clone has a single count. The V call is TRBV18, the J call TRBJ2-5; D is uncertain. V dropped 3 bases and J dropped 4 bases, with 9 bases sitting between them. The germline gives CDR1 KGHSH, CDR2 LQKENI. CDR3 length equals 13 residues. The CDR3 bases are TGTGCCAGCTCACCTACAGTGTCAGAGACCCAGTACTTC. As protein: CASSPTVSETQYF.

This clone has a handful of counts. The chain has TRBV5-1 and TRBJ2-7, with 7 bases lining up with TRBD1. Looked up from germline, CDR1 is SGHRS and CDR2 is YFSETQ. With 4 bases clipped from V and 2 bases from J, the junction kept 6 bases outside the gene matches. CDR3 length: 14 residues. CDR3 nucleotides: TGCGCCAGCAGCCCGAGGACAGGTACCTACGAGCAGTACTTC. This sequence encodes CASSPRTGTYEQYF.

This clone was found once. V is TRBV29-1 and J is TRBJ1-2, with 7 bases aligning to TRBD1. This CDR3 is built from 12 residues. The germline gives CDR1 SQVTM, CDR2 ANQGSEA. V trimming: 7 bases; J trimming: 3 bases; junction bases outside the gene matches: 5. The CDR3 coding sequence is TGCAGCGGGAACGACAGGGACTATGGCTACACCTTC. Protein: CSGNDRDYGYTF. Filled out from reference TRBV29-1 and TRBJ1-2, the complete variable domain reads SAVISQKPSRDICQRGTSLTIQCQVDSQVTMMFWYRQQPGQSLTLIATANQGSEATYESGFVIDKFPISRPNLTFSTLTVSNMSPEDSSIYLCSGNDRDYGYTFGSGTRLTVV.

Remarks on this clone: The final CDR3 position lacks the conserved phenylalanine or tryptophan, pointing to a likely read error. No DNA is shown, since the ends of the CDR3 on it are uncertain; the CDR3 is the one TCRdb lists. This chain links TRBV20-1 with TRBJ2-7; TRBD1, the table's D call, lacks a check against the DNA. Germline V gene sequence: CDR1 DFQATT, CDR2 SNEGSKA (reference sequence). From its first to its last residue, the CDR3 has 10 amino acids. The CDR3 loop reads CSASPGTGGL.

The chain has TRBV5-6 and TRBJ2-7; 7 bases are shared with TRBD1. This CDR3 is built from 13 residues. Looked up from germline, CDR1 is SGHDT and CDR2 is YYEEEE. V lost 4 bases and J lost 7; bases outside the gene matches: 8. The CDR3 DNA is TGTGCCAGCAGCATCCGGGACAGTAAAGAGCAGTACTTC. As protein: CASSIRDSKEQYF.

The chain recombines TRBV6-6 with TRBJ2-6, with TRBD1 identical over 7 bases. V gave up 5 bases and J gave up 4 bases; unmatched junction bases: 5. The CDR3 covers 15 residues. Germline CDR1 and CDR2: MNHNY and SVGAGI (reference sequence). CDR3 DNA sequence: TGTGCCAGCAGTCGAACAGGGGACGGGGCCAACGTCCTGACTTTC. Its translation: CASSRTGDGANVLTF.

The chain uses TRBV6-5 and TRBJ1-5; 8 nucleotides agree with TRBD1. V lost 6 bases, J lost 2 bases, and 6 bases stayed unmatched. Germline lookup yields CDR1 MNHEY and CDR2 SVGAGI. CDR3 size: 15 residues. The CDR3 region is CASRKTGEGNQPQHF. As DNA, the CDR3 is TGTGCCAGCAGAAAGACAGGGGAAGGCAATCAGCCCCAGCATTTT.

V usage is TRBV27 and J usage is TRBJ2-3; 8 bases align to TRBD2. Germline CDR1 is MNHEY and CDR2 is SMNVEV (reference sequence). After removal of 3 bases from V and 5 bases from J, the junction contained 7 bases not matched to a gene. The CDR3 is 15 residues long. CDR3 nucleotides: TGTGCCAGCAGTTTCGGCCTACGGGGGGGAGATACGCAGTATTTT. It yields the protein CASSFGLRGGDTQYF.

This chain uses TRBV19 with TRBJ2-5; 7 bases match TRBD2. The CDR3 is made up of 15 amino acids. Looked up from germline, CDR1 is LNHDA and CDR2 is SQIVND (reference sequence). The junction had 12 bases not matched to a gene; V was cut back by 11 bases and J by 0 bases. CDR3 in amino acids: CASKPGLSYQETQYF. The CDR3 bases are TGTGCCTCTAAACCGGGACTATCGTACCAAGAGACCCAGTACTTC.

The sample holds one count of this clone. The J gene is TRBJ2-2, the V gene TRBV7-2; 7 nucleotides align to TRBD2. In germline, CDR1 is SGHTA, CDR2 FQGNSA. The CDR3 runs 16 residues. V shed 5 bases and J 3 bases; nucleotides not matched to a gene: 9. This chain's CDR3 is CASSKGRGIYTGELFF. The CDR3 DNA reads as TGTGCCAGCAGCAAGGGGAGGGGAATCTACACCGGGGAGCTGTTTTTT.